This section outlines one TCR beta chain sequence together with its context. Its antigen remains unknown. This record belongs to a study of blood T cells in healthy people across ages. Study-level results: Because sorting was not performed, PBMCs prevented conclusive naive versus antigen-experienced comparison.

Germline-derived CDR1 and CDR2 are LGHDT and YNNKEL (reference sequence). This CDR3 has 17 residues. Deletions cut 6 bases from V and 5 bases from J, with 23 bases between. The donors, healthy Caucasians from Russia, were aged roughly 6 to 100. A J-beta primer mix and a sample-barcoded 5' primer were used in a second PCR of roughly 7 to 12 cycles. TCRdb analysed the 5' RACE reads with MiXCR anew, one entry per CDR3 protein. The sample holds roughly 1.4 million distinct CDR3 sequences, approximately 59% seen once. This TCR was sampled from a man between 18 and 35 years old in good health. Sequenced material: blood. This chain connects TRBV3-1 to TRBJ2-1; D may correspond to TRBD1 or TRBD2 (6 bases each). The CDR3 protein is CASSRIGVRGAHNEQFF. CDR3 DNA sequence: TGTGCCAGCAGTCGAATTGGGGTGAGGGGGGCCCACAATGAGCAGTTCTTC.